This T cell receptor beta chain emerged from a study of CD8+ T cells in alopecia areata. Study outcomes and limitations: Sequenced scalp T cells also include alphabeta T cells resident in normal skin. Lesional scalp exceeded normal scalp in clonality, especially in alopecia totalis/universalis.

As part of sample collection, lesional scalp punch biopsies and peripheral blood were taken from alopecia areata patients. Isolation of CD4+ and CD8+ T cells from PBMCs was achieved by sorting. In its sample, this clone was seen a few times. Its antigen is not known. Reverse transcribed after extraction, RNA yielded cDNA as the sequencing template. TCRdb keeps only in-frame clones here, not all; method: immunoSEQ multiplex PCR. This table has 130,000 or so clones, about 51% appearing once. The CDR3 totals 13 residues. Trimming took 1 base from V and 10 from J; bases not matched to a gene: 5. The germline CDR1 and CDR2 sequences are SGHAT and FQNNGV.

This clonotype was obtained from a human donor with alopecia areata. Sequenced material: NKG2D-low CD8+ T cells sorted from blood. The chain carries TRBV11-2 and TRBJ2-3, with 7 bases that match TRBD1. CDR3 loop: CASSLGGTEAQYF. The CDR3, as DNA: TGTGCCAGCAGCTTAGGTGGGACAGAGGCGCAGTATTTT.